This T cell receptor beta chain was identified during a study of memory CD8 T cells in hepatitis C reinfection (dated by TCRdb to about 2017). A note on the overall study: Two consecutive HCV infections were spontaneously resolved by three donors, whereas a primary infection was cleared by two donors who then became chronically infected after reinfection. A case counted as HCV reinfection when an HCV RNA test came back positive after two negative tests taken at least 60 days apart. Peak reinfection samples were obtained 3 to 8 weeks after detection of reinfection. The TCR beta repertoire of virus-specific CD8 T cells was tracked longitudinally in about five donors across an HCV reinfection episode. Roughly five reinfection cases with stored pre-reinfection samples were identified between about 2009 and 2013. Participants who had resolved a prior HCV infection were followed every 3 months in the reinfection study. Previously published longitudinal data on tetramer+ CD8 T cell frequency were used to pick the peak reinfection time point. The paper's findings and limits, for the study overall: With only 4 to 6 donors, the study could not reach definitive conclusions about public clonotypes linked to secondary clearance.

Based on the germline V gene, the CDR1 and CDR2 sequences are SGHTA and FQGTGA. From its cysteine to its phenylalanine, the CDR3 spans 15 amino acids. Only the CDR3 portion is preserved as DNA: 45 bases, with reading frame beginning at the first base. For this chain, trimming is 5 bases at the V end and 5 bases at the J end, and the number of junction bases without a gene match is 9. Details on this clone: There is no known antigen for this receptor. Base qualities were left out, and no much larger clone turns up one base away.

The method behind the library was the immunoSEQ multiplex PCR assay. Genomic DNA was extracted from the sorted cells, and Adaptive Biotechnologies' automated high-throughput method was used to sequence the TCR beta V, D and J regions. CDR3 regions were amplified with a two-step, bias-controlled multiplex PCR. An Illumina instrument was used to sequence the amplified TCR beta libraries. On the authors' methods: Demultiplexed reads were processed to reduce amplification and sequencing bias, and the IMGT database was used to assign CDR3 sequences to gene families. ImmunoSEQ software version 2.0 was used to analyze repertoire data. Out-of-frame sequences and sequences containing stop codons in the CDR3 were removed from the clonotype lists. Clonotypes below 0.01% frequency were excluded because they corresponded to less than one cell. Richness was calculated by dividing observed richness by input cell number, and evenness was calculated by dividing Shannon entropy by log observed richness. To measure repertoire diversity and how similar the repertoire was between time points, Simpson diversity and Morisita-Horn overlap indices were applied. Each clonotype was placed into one of four groups: dominant (>1%), sub-dominant (0.5-0.99%), low abundance (0.1-0.49%) or lowest abundance (<0.1%). A germline index was calculated as total CDR3 length minus total nucleotide additions, divided by total CDR3 length. This is the immuneACCESS table as TCRdb keeps it, with only in-frame sequences that have V and J called. A part of the clones is gone; compared with another copy, unresolved V genes explain less than half, and the rest is unexplained. V, J and clone size are those of that table, while D and trimming were read from the DNA. This sample lists 2,500 to 3,000 clones; about 87% were detected once. Clones ranked in the top ten supply roughly 23% of the sample.

What this sample's time point label stands for: peak reinfection, 3 to 8 weeks after reinfection detection. TCR sequencing was performed on the sorted cells directly ex vivo, without any in vitro expansion beforehand. The donors were people who inject drugs and were enrolled in Canada's Montreal Acute Hepatitis C Cohort Study (HEPCO). As controls, total naive CD8 T cells, sorted as viable CD3+ CD8+ CD45RO-, were obtained from a couple of donors at each of the three reinfection time points. Before sorting, cryopreserved peripheral blood mononuclear cells were thawed and used as the source for purifying CD8 T cells. The MACS CD8+ T cell Isolation Kit was used to enrich CD8 T cells through negative selection. Cells were sorted on a BD FACSAria II sorter using FACSDiva software, and FlowJo was used for data analysis.

The rearranged segments are TRBV7-3 and TRBJ2-1; 7 middle bases align to TRBD1. The TCR sequence derives from a man aged 45-65 years with hepatitis C virus infection. Sequenced material: naive CD8+ T cells sorted from blood. Sample cell subset or site, as interpreted from the label and publication: total naive CD8+CD45RO- T cells. The nucleotide sequence is TGTGCCAGCAGCAGCAGACAGGGCCTACACAATGAGCAGTTCTTC. It specifies CASSSRQGLHNEQFF.